A single sample gave rise to the 11 T cell receptor beta chains below, sequenced in a study of blood T cell repertoires in COVID-19 (TCRdb year 2020). The library was made by the immunoSEQ multiplex PCR assay. The table comes from immuneACCESS by way of TCRdb, which keeps in-frame sequences with V and J called. Part of the clones is missing from these tables; in studies checked, under half for an unresolved V gene and the rest for unknown reasons. The sample has roughly 160,000 clones on record, around nine tenths of them singletons. The top ten constitute 10% of the sample. The sample consisted of peripheral blood. Receptors were obtained from a woman in her seventies with COVID-19, enrolled during active disease.

The chain employs TRBV2 and TRBJ2-3, with TRBD2 as a possible D gene (5 bases). Trimming pared 2 bases from V and 5 bases from J, leaving 17 bases between. This CDR3 contains 16 residues. Germline values: CDR1 SNHLY, CDR2 FYNNEI. The CDR3 spells CASSERERPLGDTQYF. Here the CDR3 DNA reads TGTGCCAGCAGTGAAAGGGAGAGGCCTTTAGGAGATACGCAGTATTTT. The whole variable domain, remainder taken from reference TRBV2 and TRBJ2-3, is EPEVTQTPSHQVTQMGQEVILRCVPISNHLYFYWYRQILGQKVEFLVSFYNNEISEKSEIFDDQFSVERPDGSNFTLKIRSTKLEDSAMYFCASSERERPLGDTQYFGPGTRLTVL.

The V call is TRBV11-2, the J call TRBJ2-3; D call uncertain. The length of the CDR3 is 12 residues. Trimming left V 1 base short and J 7 bases short, with 6 bases between. Per the germline V gene, CDR1 is SGHAT and CDR2 is FQNNGV. CDR3 nucleotide sequence: TGTGCCAGCAGCTTAGGGCCATATACGCAGTATTTT. Protein sequence: CASSLGPYTQYF.

The V gene is TRBV5-1, the J gene TRBJ1-1; TRBD1 might be the D (5 bases). CDR1 is SGHRS, CDR2 YFSETQ, per germline. V dropped 8 bases and J dropped 3 bases, with 14 bases sitting between them. The CDR3 is made up of 13 amino acids. The CDR3 coding sequence is TGCGCCAGTAAAGGGGCCCCGGACACTGAAGCTTTCTTT. This encodes CASKGAPDTEAFF.

The rearrangement joins TRBV5-6 to TRBJ1-1; D may be TRBD1 (6 bases). This CDR3 contains 13 residues. CDR1 and CDR2 (germline): SGHDT, YYEEEE. V was clipped by 0 bases and J by 10 bases, with 13 bases between them. CDR3: CASSLGRGFVAFF. CDR3 DNA: TGTGCCAGCAGCTTGGGAAGGGGGTTTGTAGCTTTCTTT.

The chain combines TRBV2 with TRBJ1-2; a possible D gene is TRBD1 (6 bases). Trimming left V 6 bases short and J 5 bases short, with 19 bases between. The CDR3 consists of 15 residues. Germline V CDR1 and CDR2: SNHLY, FYNNEI. The CDR3 sequence is CASRAPGATVYGYTF. The CDR3 DNA follows: TGTGCCAGCAGGGCCCCAGGGGCGACGGTATATGGCTACACCTTC.

The chain joins TRBV5-5 to TRBJ1-5, with D perhaps TRBD1 (5 bases). Germline CDR1 SGHKS, CDR2 YYEKEE (reference sequence). Trimming shortened V by 2 bases and J by 1 base, and 10 bases separated the two germline ends. This CDR3 comprises 15 residues. The CDR3 spells CASSFHTGSNQPQHF. CDR3 DNA sequence: TGTGCCAGCAGCTTCCACACAGGCAGCAATCAGCCCCAGCATTTT.

The chain joins TRBV6-5 to TRBJ2-2; 7 bases fit TRBD1. V shed 2 bases, J shed 8 bases, and the junction held 11 bases outside the gene matches. The germline V gene encodes CDR1 MNHEY and CDR2 SVGAGI. This CDR3 is built from 16 residues. The CDR3 is CASSYGRRGLRGELFF. CDR3 nucleotides: TGTGCCAGCAGTTACGGTCGCAGGGGGTTGCGTGGGGAGCTGTTTTTT.

For the CDR3, the DNA is TGTGCCAGCAGAGTGGGGAGCGGTGGAAACACCATATATTTT. Its translation: CASRVGSGGNTIYF. V is TRBV7-2 and J is TRBJ1-3; D is ambiguous. The germline CDR1 and CDR2 sequences are SGHTA and FQGNSA. The CDR3 length is 14 residues. V shed 6 bases and J shed 3 bases, with 12 bases lying between them.

The gene calls are TRBV23-1 and TRBJ2-6; 10 bases map to TRBD1. TRBV23-1 is annotated as an ORF whose role is uncertain. CDR3 length equals 19 residues. J gave up 0 bases and V 2 bases, and 7 bases lay outside the gene matches. CDR3: CASSQPTDRGVSGANVLTF. In nucleotides, the CDR3 is TGCGCCAGCAGTCAACCTACGGACAGGGGGGTCTCTGGGGCCAACGTCCTGACTTTC.

This chain uses TRBV4-1 with TRBJ1-4; maybe TRBD1 (6 bases). This CDR3 is built from 18 residues. V shed 3 bases and J shed 4 bases, with 21 bases lying between them. Germline loops: CDR1 MGHRA, CDR2 YSYEKL. The CDR3: CASSHTLLGHRVNEKLFF. The CDR3 coding sequence is TGCGCCAGCAGCCATACTCTCTTGGGGCACAGGGTTAATGAAAAACTGTTTTTT.

V gene TRBV11-2 combines with J gene TRBJ1-1; D unresolved. The germline V gene has CDR1 SGHAT and CDR2 FQNNGV. Between the trimmed V and J ends, which lost 8 bases and 1 base, there was a span of 17 bases. This CDR3 spans 15 amino acids. CDR3 amino acids: CASERVGRGNTEAFF. CDR3 coding DNA: TGTGCCAGCGAAAGGGTTGGACGGGGGAACACTGAAGCTTTCTTT.